One sample yielded the 24 T cell receptor beta chains listed below, sequenced in a study of control samples from healthy donors and cancer patients. Using immunoSEQ multiplex PCR, the repertoire was profiled, and TCRdb retains in-frame clones only, with some absent. The table lists 35,000 to 55,000 clones, around 87% of them singletons. Sequenced material: PBMCs. Source of these receptors: a woman between 55 and 75 years old with lung cancer.

The sample holds a few counts of this clone. The chain is built from TRBV4-2 and TRBJ1-5, with unresolved D. The CDR3 runs 16 residues. Germline V gene lookup returns CDR1 LGHNA and CDR2 YNFKEQ. V lost 2 bases and J 2 bases, leaving 13 bases between the germline ends. CDR3 region: CASSQPTGGGNQPQHF. In DNA, the CDR3 is TGTGCCAGCAGCCAACCGACCGGAGGAGGCAATCAGCCCCAGCATTTT.

The chain joins TRBV27 to TRBJ1-3; tentatively, D is TRBD1 (5 bases). Germline lookup yields CDR1 MNHEY and CDR2 SMNVEV (reference sequence). This CDR3 comprises 16 residues. Trimming shortened V by 0 bases and J by 2 bases, and 11 bases separated the two germline ends. The CDR3 is CASSLSVWDAGNTIYF. The CDR3 nucleotides are TGTGCCAGCAGTTTATCGGTTTGGGACGCTGGAAACACCATATATTTT.

V gene TRBV5-1 combines with J gene TRBJ2-7; TRBD1 or TRBD2 may be the D gene (6 bases each). The CDR3 consists of 14 residues. Per germline, CDR1 SGHRS and CDR2 YFSETQ. V lost 4 bases and J 2 bases, leaving 13 bases between the germline ends. CDR3 sequence: CASSENGGAYEQYF. The CDR3 nucleotides read TGCGCCAGCAGCGAAAACGGGGGCGCCTACGAGCAGTACTTC.

The sample holds a few counts of this clone. The chain is built from TRBV28 and TRBJ1-5, with D hard to call. V lost 4 bases and J 0 bases, leaving 10 bases between the germline ends. CDR1 is MDHEN, CDR2 SYDVKM, per germline. The CDR3 spans 15 residues. The CDR3 sequence is CASSWVAGSNQPQHF. The CDR3 DNA follows: TGTGCCAGCAGTTGGGTCGCAGGTAGCAATCAGCCCCAGCATTTT.

V is TRBV19 and J is TRBJ2-7; 10 positions match TRBD2. From germline, CDR1 is LNHDA and CDR2 SQIVND (reference sequence). V lost 1 base and J lost 7; bases outside the gene matches: 16. There are 18 residues in the CDR3. This CDR3 reads CASSIVGLAGATYAEQYF. As DNA, the CDR3 is TGTGCCAGTAGTATAGTGGGTCTAGCGGGAGCCACGTACGCGGAGCAGTACTTC.

The table lists this clone with a few counts. The chain couples TRBV19 to TRBJ2-3, with D uncertain. The ends were cut back, 1 base at V and 0 bases at J, with 2 bases in the middle. The CDR3 contains 13 residues. In germline, CDR1 is LNHDA, CDR2 SQIVND (reference sequence). The CDR3 DNA reads TGTGCCAGTAGTATAGCTAGCACAGATACGCAGTATTTT. This encodes CASSIASTDTQYF.

CDR3 sequence: CASSYGGAEETQYF. CDR3 nucleotides: TGTGCCAGCTCGTACGGGGGGGCGGAAGAGACCCAGTACTTC. V and J are TRBV18 and TRBJ2-5; 8 bases align to TRBD2. The CDR3 runs 14 residues. V lost 6 bases and J lost 3; bases outside the gene matches: 6. CDR1 is KGHSH and CDR2 is LQKENI in the germline V gene.

V and J are TRBV15 and TRBJ1-1; D is ambiguous. CDR1 is LNHNV and CDR2 is YYDKDF in the germline V gene (reference sequence). The V and J ends lost 1 base and 5 bases respectively, with 14 bases between them. CDR3 length equals 15 residues. Written as DNA, the CDR3 is TGTGCCACCAGCAGAGCGGTCGTCGGAAATACTGAAGCTTTCTTT. Protein sequence: CATSRAVVGNTEAFF. Supplemented by reference TRBV15 and TRBJ1-1, the full variable domain reads DAMVIQNPRYQVTQFGKPVTLSCSQTLNHNVMYWYQQKSSQAPKLLFHYYDKDFNNEADTPDNFQSRRPNTSFCFLDIRSPGLGDTAMYLCATSRAVVGNTEAFFGQGTRLTVV.

The chain couples TRBV30 to TRBJ2-7; D call uncertain. The CDR3 is made up of 13 amino acids. The V end was cut by 1 base, the J end by 6 bases, with 13 bases between. Germline V lookup: CDR1 GTSNPN, CDR2 SVGIG (reference sequence). The CDR3 loop reads CAWSENVIGEQYF. The CDR3 DNA sequence: TGTGCCTGGAGTGAGAACGTTATCGGCGAGCAGTACTTC.

This clone showed up just a few times. This chain joins TRBV6-4 and TRBJ2-1, with D unresolved. The CDR3 runs 14 residues. Germline loops: CDR1 MRHNA, CDR2 SNTAGT. With 3 bases removed from V and 9 bases from J, the gap between germline ends came to 15 bases. CDR3 in DNA: TGTGCCAGCAGTGAAGTTGCTCGACTGAGTGAGCAGTTCTTC. Its translation is CASSEVARLSEQFF.

The chain has TRBV20-1 and TRBJ1-1, with D possibly TRBD1 on 5 matching bases. The germline gives CDR1 DFQATT, CDR2 SNEGSKA (reference sequence). The CDR3 is 11 amino acids. The germline V and J ends were trimmed by 0 bases and 14 bases, with 13 bases remaining between them. CDR3 DNA sequence: TGCAGTGCTAGAGATTTAAGCGGGGCCTTCTTT. It specifies CSARDLSGAFF.

The chain carries TRBV5-4 and TRBJ2-1; 8 bases align to TRBD2. CDR1 SGHNT and CDR2 YYREEE come from the germline V gene (reference sequence). Trimming at V came to 6 bases and at J to 7 bases, leaving 9 bases not matched to a gene. There are 14 residues in the CDR3. The CDR3: CASTLVGLENEQFF. The CDR3 nucleotides are TGTGCCAGCACCCTTGTGGGACTAGAAAATGAGCAGTTCTTC. Complete variable domain (other parts from reference TRBV5-4 and TRBJ2-1): ETGVTQSPTHLIKTRGQQVTLRCSSQSGHNTVSWYQQALGQGPQFIFQYYREEENGRGNFPPRFSGLQFPNYSSELNVNALELDDSALYLCASTLVGLENEQFFGPGTRLTVL.

The genes are TRBV5-4 and TRBJ1-1; D not resolved. Looked up from germline, CDR1 is SGHNT and CDR2 is YYREEE (reference sequence). The CDR3 contains 14 residues. Trimming stripped 4 bases from V and 6 bases from J, with 16 bases between. The CDR3 here is CASSATPSDSEAFF. CDR3 nucleotide sequence: TGTGCCAGCAGCGCTACCCCCAGCGACTCTGAAGCTTTCTTT.

The V and J genes are TRBV12-3 or TRBV12-4 and TRBJ2-2; D is unresolved. The V and J ends lost 3 bases and 6 bases respectively, with 8 bases between them. The CDR3 loop spans 13 amino acids. CDR3 amino acids: CASSFLGPGELFF. The CDR3 DNA is TGTGCCAGCAGTTTTCTGGGCCCCGGGGAGCTGTTTTTT.

This chain connects TRBV19 to TRBJ2-1; D gene ambiguous. The CDR3 is 13 amino acids. CDR1 is LNHDA, CDR2 SQIVND, per germline (reference sequence). V was trimmed by 3 bases and J by 7 bases, leaving 10 bases between them. This CDR3 reads CASSIGFRNEQFF. CDR3 DNA: TGTGCCAGTAGTATCGGGTTTCGGAATGAGCAGTTCTTC. The full variable domain, its missing parts supplied by reference TRBV19 and TRBJ2-1, is DGGITQSPKYLFRKEGQNVTLSCEQNLNHDAMYWYRQDPGQGLRLIYYSQIVNDFQKGDIAEGYSVSREKKESFPLTVTSAQKNPTAFYLCASSIGFRNEQFFGPGTRLTVL.

The V and J genes are TRBV7-2 and TRBJ2-3, with D possibly being TRBD1 or TRBD2 (5 bases each). Deletions cut 2 bases from V and 2 bases from J, with 11 bases between. Per the germline V gene, CDR1 is SGHTA and CDR2 is FQGNSA. This CDR3 comprises 15 residues. The CDR3, as DNA: TGTGCCAGCAGCTTATCAGGGAGACCCACAGATACGCAGTATTTT. This sequence encodes CASSLSGRPTDTQYF. The whole variable domain, remainder taken from reference TRBV7-2 and TRBJ2-3, is GAGVSQSPSNKVTEKGKDVELRCDPISGHTALYWYRQSLGQGLEFLIYFQGNSAPDKSGLPSDRFSAERTGGSVSTLTIQRTQQEDSAVYLCASSLSGRPTDTQYFGPGTRLTVL.

The rearrangement joins TRBV30 to TRBJ1-3; D gene uncertain. Germline loops: CDR1 GTSNPN, CDR2 SVGIG (reference sequence). CDR3 length: 15 amino acids. V was trimmed by 2 bases and J by 2 bases, leaving 13 bases between them. CDR3 in DNA: TGTGCCTGGAGTAAGGACGGCAACGCTGGAAACACCATATATTTT. Translated: CAWSKDGNAGNTIYF. The full variable domain, in which reference TRBV30 and TRBJ1-3 provide the parts outside the CDR3, is SQTIHQWPATLVQPVGSPLSLECTVEGTSNPNLYWYRQAAGRGLQLLFYSVGIGQISSEVPQNLSASRPQDRQFILSSKKLLLSDSGFYLCAWSKDGNAGNTIYFGEGSWLTVV.

The chain joins TRBV24-1 to TRBJ1-2; D remains ambiguous. The CDR3 covers 13 residues. Germline lookup yields CDR1 KGHDR and CDR2 SFDVKD. Trimming removed 5 bases from V and 4 bases from J, with 10 bases in between. The CDR3 here is CATSGPQVYGYTF. The CDR3, as DNA: TGTGCCACCAGTGGCCCGCAGGTCTATGGCTACACCTTC.

The chain uses TRBV19 and TRBJ1-3, with D unclear. The CDR3 loop spans 15 amino acids. Between the trimmed V and J ends, which lost 3 bases and 0 bases, there was a span of 9 bases. Germline lookup yields CDR1 LNHDA and CDR2 SQIVND (reference sequence). CDR3 residues: CASSISSFSGNTIYF. As DNA, the CDR3 is TGTGCCAGTAGTATTAGCTCCTTCTCTGGAAACACCATATATTTT.

The chain is built from TRBV6-5 and TRBJ2-7; D remains ambiguous. This CDR3 is 15 amino acids long. The germline V gene has CDR1 MNHEY and CDR2 SVGAGI. Trimming pared 6 bases from V and 0 bases from J, leaving 15 bases between. DNA for the CDR3: TGTGCCAGCAGCTCACATAGAAAGGGCTCCTACGAGCAGTACTTC. This translates into CASSSHRKGSYEQYF.

The table lists this clone with a few counts. The chain couples TRBV6-5 to TRBJ2-7; the D call may be TRBD1 or TRBD2 (5 bases each). CDR1 is MNHEY and CDR2 is SVGAGI in the germline V gene. There are 15 residues in the CDR3. V lost 6 bases to trimming and J lost 5 bases, with 20 bases between them. In DNA form, the CDR3 reads TGTGCCAGCAGCGATCTGGCGTGGGACGTCAACGAGCAGTACTTC. Translated, it gives CASSDLAWDVNEQYF.

The CDR3 here is CASSFPGDAREQYF. The DNA for the CDR3 is TGTGCCAGCAGTTTCCCAGGGGACGCGAGGGAGCAGTACTTC. The chain employs TRBV7-9 and TRBJ2-7, with D perhaps matching TRBD1 (6 bases). Trimming removed 6 bases from V and 7 bases from J, with 19 bases in between. The germline V gene has CDR1 SEHNR and CDR2 FQNEAQ (reference sequence). The CDR3 runs to 14 residues.

J is TRBJ1-6 and V is TRBV6-4, with TRBD1 matching over 8 bases. Trimming removed 4 bases from V and 5 bases from J; junction bases left unmatched: 7. The CDR3 extends over 16 amino acids. The germline CDR1 and CDR2 sequences are MRHNA and SNTAGT. In DNA form, the CDR3 reads TGTGCCAGCAGTGCGGACAGGGAGACTAATAATTCACCCCTCCACTTT. It codes for CASSADRETNNSPLHF.

This chain joins TRBV12-5 and TRBJ2-2; 8 bases are a match to TRBD1. Germline CDR1 LGHNT, CDR2 FRNRAP. This CDR3 has 17 residues. J lost 3 bases, V lost 0 bases, and 6 bases had no gene match. The CDR3 here is CASGLVLGQGYTGELFF. In DNA form, the CDR3 reads TGTGCTAGTGGTTTGGTACTAGGACAGGGATACACCGGGGAGCTGTTTTTT.